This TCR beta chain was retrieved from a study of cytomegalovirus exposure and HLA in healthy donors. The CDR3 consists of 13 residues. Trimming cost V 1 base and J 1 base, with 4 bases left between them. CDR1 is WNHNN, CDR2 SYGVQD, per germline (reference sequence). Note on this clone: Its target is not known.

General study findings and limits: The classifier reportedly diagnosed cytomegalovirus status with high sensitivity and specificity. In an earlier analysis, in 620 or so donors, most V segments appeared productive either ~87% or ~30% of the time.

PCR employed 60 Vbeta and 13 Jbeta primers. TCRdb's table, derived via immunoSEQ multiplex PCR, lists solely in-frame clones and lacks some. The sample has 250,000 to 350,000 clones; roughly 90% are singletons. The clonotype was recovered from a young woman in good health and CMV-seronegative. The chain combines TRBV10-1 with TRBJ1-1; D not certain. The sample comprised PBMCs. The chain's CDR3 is CASSEYGNTEAFF. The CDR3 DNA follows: TGCGCCAGCAGTGAGTACGGGAACACTGAAGCTTTCTTT.